The 20 T cell receptor beta chains below all came from one sample that was sequenced in a study of blood T cells in healthy people across ages. Combining a sample-barcoded 5' primer with a J-beta primer mix, a second PCR ran for about 6 to 12 cycles. TCRdb passed the 5' RACE reads through MiXCR, listing each CDR3 protein once. The table lists around 800,000 distinct CDR3 sequences, roughly 50% of them singletons. Sequencing used blood. These receptors all come from an elderly man in good health.

This clonotype has a single count. CDR3 residues: CASGRGWSSYEQYF. The CDR3, as DNA: TGTGCCAGCGGCCGGGGCTGGAGCTCCTACGAGCAGTACTTC. This chain connects TRBV3-1 to TRBJ2-7; D could derive from TRBD1 or TRBD2 (5 bases each). This CDR3 contains 14 residues. Germline CDR1 and CDR2: LGHDT and YNNKEL (reference sequence). V lost 8 bases, J lost 0 bases, and 14 bases lay in between.

This clonotype was counted between two and nine times. The CDR3 DNA is TGTGCCAGCAGCGCAAAAGCCCCGACAGGGGCCGGGGAGCTGTTTTTT. It codes for CASSAKAPTGAGELFF. The chain combines TRBV7-3 with TRBJ2-2; 8 nucleotides align to TRBD1. Per the germline V gene, CDR1 is SGHTA and CDR2 is FQGTGA. The CDR3 contains 16 residues. The ends lost 5 bases at V and 6 bases at J; junction bases unmatched: 11.

The chain recombines TRBV5-1 with TRBJ2-7, with TRBD1 as a possible D gene (5 bases). This CDR3 is 16 amino acids long. Germline-derived CDR1 and CDR2 are SGHRS and YFSETQ. V lost 2 bases to trimming and J lost 3 bases, with 18 bases between them. CDR3 sequence: CASSFLRPSRDYEQYF. The CDR3 nucleotides are TGCGCCAGCAGCTTTCTTAGGCCGTCCAGGGACTACGAGCAGTACTTC.

This clonotype turned up a few times. This chain links TRBV20-1 with TRBJ2-1, with TRBD2 matching over 8 bases. CDR1 and CDR2 from the germline V gene are DFQATT and SNEGSKA (reference sequence). The CDR3 is made up of 14 amino acids. V trimming: 4 bases; J trimming: 6 bases; junction bases outside the gene matches: 8. CDR3 region: CSATGRASSNEQFF. Here the CDR3 DNA reads TGCAGTGCTACCGGGAGGGCCTCGAGCAATGAGCAGTTCTTC.

The chain has TRBV7-3 and TRBJ2-2; perhaps TRBD2 as D (6 bases). Germline V lookup: CDR1 SGHTA, CDR2 FQGTGA. Between the trimmed V and J ends, which lost 4 bases and 4 bases, there was a span of 7 bases. This CDR3 region has 13 residues. Written as DNA, the CDR3 is TGTGCCAGCAGCTCAGCGGGCACCGGGGAGCTGTTTTTT. It translates to CASSSAGTGELFF.

The chain links TRBV7-3 to TRBJ2-1; D is uncertain. Germline values: CDR1 SGHTA, CDR2 FQGTGA. The CDR3 runs to 13 residues. V was trimmed by 0 bases and J by 10 bases, leaving 10 bases between them. Here the CDR3 reads CASSLTWLGEQFF. The CDR3 DNA reads TGTGCCAGCAGCTTAACGTGGTTGGGGGAGCAGTTCTTC.

The chain couples TRBV28 to TRBJ2-4; D unresolved. V lost 3 bases, J lost 0 bases, and 9 bases lay in between. The CDR3 loop spans 15 amino acids. The germline gives CDR1 MDHEN, CDR2 SYDVKM. CDR3 sequence (DNA): TGTGCCAGCAGTTTCGGCTCGGTAGCCAAAAACATTCAGTACTTC. Encoded protein: CASSFGSVAKNIQYF.

The chain combines TRBV7-9 with TRBJ1-2, with D possibly being TRBD1 (5 bases). CDR3 length: 15 residues. Germline V gene data show CDR1 as SEHNR and CDR2 as FQNEAQ (reference sequence). Trimming stripped 1 base from V and 2 bases from J, with 11 bases between. The CDR3, as DNA: TGTGCCAGCAGCTTAGGAGGGGATGCAAACTATGGCTACACCTTC. Translating gives CASSLGGDANYGYTF.

This clonotype was seen a few times. V and J are TRBV20-1 and TRBJ2-4; 8 bases map to TRBD1. The length of the CDR3 is 14 residues. The V gene's germline CDR1 is DFQATT and CDR2 SNEGSKA (reference sequence). Trimming removed 2 bases from V and 3 bases from J; junction bases left unmatched: 3. The CDR3 sequence is CSARQGADKNIQYF. Written as DNA, the CDR3 is TGCAGTGCTAGACAGGGGGCAGACAAAAACATTCAGTACTTC.

This clonotype was observed once. J is TRBJ1-4 and V is TRBV18, with unresolved D. The germline V and J ends were trimmed by 2 bases and 15 bases, with 16 bases remaining between them. Germline lookup yields CDR1 KGHSH and CDR2 LQKENI. The CDR3 loop spans 13 amino acids. CDR3 sequence (DNA): TGTGCCAGCTCACCAGGGGTCGGGGTGACGATGTTTTTT. Amino acids: CASSPGVGVTMFF.

The chain carries TRBV15 and TRBJ1-1; D uncertain. The CDR3 runs to 13 residues. CDR1 is LNHNV, CDR2 YYDKDF, per germline (reference sequence). The V gene lost 1 base and the J gene lost 6 bases, with 9 bases spanning the gap. CDR3 DNA: TGTGCCACCAGCAGAGGAGGGTACGCTGAAGCTTTCTTT. This encodes CATSRGGYAEAFF.

The gene calls are TRBV14 and TRBJ2-1, with 15 nucleotides matching TRBD2. The germline gives CDR1 SGHDN, CDR2 FVKESK. The CDR3 spans 19 residues. The trim removed 2 bases at V and 2 bases at J, leaving 7 bases unmatched. Written as DNA, the CDR3 is TGTGCCAGCAGCCAACCCGGGACTAGCGGGAGGTGGGCCTACAATGAGCAGTTCTTC. Protein sequence: CASSQPGTSGRWAYNEQFF.

The chain carries TRBV29-1 and TRBJ2-5; D unresolved. The germline V gene has CDR1 SQVTM and CDR2 ANQGSEA. The V gene lost 1 base and the J gene lost 7 bases, with 16 bases spanning the gap. This CDR3 comprises 14 residues. The CDR3 nucleotides read TGCAGCGTTGAAGGTCAGCCCGCAAGGTCGACCCAGTACTTC. Protein product: CSVEGQPARSTQYF.

This clonotype was seen only a few times. The chain couples TRBV27 to TRBJ1-5, with unresolved D. In germline, CDR1 is MNHEY, CDR2 SMNVEV (reference sequence). V lost 0 bases and J lost 8, with 17 bases in between. CDR3 length: 16 amino acids. CDR3 bases: TGTGCCAGCAGTTTATCGTGGACTCGACCCCGCGAGCCCCAGCATTTT. This encodes CASSLSWTRPREPQHF.

The chain has TRBV7-9 and TRBJ2-7; D gene uncertain. Germline V gene data show CDR1 as SEHNR and CDR2 as FQNEAQ (reference sequence). This CDR3 has 16 residues. Deletions cut 0 bases from V and 0 bases from J, with 12 bases between. The DNA of the CDR3 is TGTGCCAGCAGCTTAGCTCTCAATCCTAGCTCCTACGAGCAGTACTTC. Its protein product is CASSLALNPSSYEQYF.

This rearrangement joins TRBV4-1 to TRBJ2-1, with 8 bases that match TRBD2. The tail of the sequence fits TRBJ2-7 better, so the J call may be wrong. Germline V CDR1 and CDR2: MGHRA, YSYEKL. There are 14 residues in the CDR3. The CDR3 sequence: CASNSGNSYNEQYF. As DNA, the CDR3 is TGCGCCAGCAATAGCGGGAATTCCTACAATGAGCAGTACTTC.

Turning to this clonotype: The junction does not match germline at one end; this may be a read error. For the CDR3, the DNA is TGTGCCAACAGTCCTGGGACGGTCATCCTCCAAGAGACCCAGTACTTC. It yields the protein CANSPGTVILQETQYF. The V and J genes are TRBV6-6 and TRBJ2-5; D is possibly TRBD1 or TRBD2 (5 bases each). Germline assignment: CDR1 MNHNY and CDR2 SVGAGI (reference sequence). The CDR3 loop spans 16 amino acids.

The chain joins TRBV28 to TRBJ1-4; 12 positions match TRBD1. Per germline, CDR1 MDHEN and CDR2 SYDVKM. There are 17 residues in the CDR3. Losses at the gene ends were 6 bases for V and 8 bases for J; bases not matched to a gene: 13. The DNA of the CDR3 is TGTGCCAGCAGATCTCCCGGGACAGGGGGCGGTTGGGAAAAACTGTTTTTT. This codes for CASRSPGTGGGWEKLFF.

The rearrangement uses TRBV11-2 and TRBJ1-4; D not certain. V was shortened by 4 bases and J by 8 bases, with 17 bases between the two germline ends. The CDR3 runs to 15 residues. Looked up from germline, CDR1 is SGHAT and CDR2 is FQNNGV. CDR3 sequence: CASSSPREGREKLFF. Here the CDR3 DNA reads TGTGCCAGCAGCTCCCCGAGAGAAGGAAGGGAAAAACTGTTTTTT.

To note about this clonotype: Mismatch with germline at one junction end may stem from a read error. This chain joins TRBV28 and TRBJ2-7; possible D gene TRBD1, 5 bases. The germline V gene has CDR1 MDHEN and CDR2 SYDVKM. CDR3 length: 13 residues. The CDR3 region is CASSTTQAYGQYF. The CDR3 DNA reads as TGTGCCAGCAGTACCACACAGGCTTACGGGCAGTACTTC. Filled out from reference TRBV28 and TRBJ2-7, the complete variable domain reads DVKVTQSSRYLVKRTGEKVFLECVQDMDHENMFWYRQDPGLGLRLIYFSYDVKMKEKGDIPEGYSVSREKKERFSLILESASTNQTSMYLCASSTTQAYGQYFGPGTRLTVT.